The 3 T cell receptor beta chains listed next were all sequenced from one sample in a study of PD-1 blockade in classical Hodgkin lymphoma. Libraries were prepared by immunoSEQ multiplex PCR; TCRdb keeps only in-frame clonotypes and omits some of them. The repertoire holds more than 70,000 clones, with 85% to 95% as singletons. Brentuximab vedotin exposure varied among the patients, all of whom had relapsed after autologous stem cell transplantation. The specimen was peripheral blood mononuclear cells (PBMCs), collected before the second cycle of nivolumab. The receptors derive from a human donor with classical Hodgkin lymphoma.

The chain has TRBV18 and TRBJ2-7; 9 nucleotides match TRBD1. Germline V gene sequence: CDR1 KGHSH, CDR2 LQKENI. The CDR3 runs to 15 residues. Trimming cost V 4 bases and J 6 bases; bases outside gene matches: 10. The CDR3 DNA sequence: TGTGCCAGCTCACAAAGTCGGGACAGGGCAGGCGAGCAGTACTTC. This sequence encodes CASSQSRDRAGEQYF.

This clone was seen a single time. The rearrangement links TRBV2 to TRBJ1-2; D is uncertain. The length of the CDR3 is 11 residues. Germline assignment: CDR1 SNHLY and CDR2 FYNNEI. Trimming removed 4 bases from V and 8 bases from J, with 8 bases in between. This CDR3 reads CASSASQGYTF. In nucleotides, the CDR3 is TGTGCCAGCAGTGCCTCGCAGGGCTACACCTTC.

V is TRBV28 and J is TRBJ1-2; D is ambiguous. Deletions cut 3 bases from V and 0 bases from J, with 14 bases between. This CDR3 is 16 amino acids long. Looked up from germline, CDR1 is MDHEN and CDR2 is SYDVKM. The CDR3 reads CASSFAQPGANYGYTF. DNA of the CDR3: TGTGCCAGCAGTTTTGCCCAGCCGGGAGCTAACTATGGCTACACCTTC.